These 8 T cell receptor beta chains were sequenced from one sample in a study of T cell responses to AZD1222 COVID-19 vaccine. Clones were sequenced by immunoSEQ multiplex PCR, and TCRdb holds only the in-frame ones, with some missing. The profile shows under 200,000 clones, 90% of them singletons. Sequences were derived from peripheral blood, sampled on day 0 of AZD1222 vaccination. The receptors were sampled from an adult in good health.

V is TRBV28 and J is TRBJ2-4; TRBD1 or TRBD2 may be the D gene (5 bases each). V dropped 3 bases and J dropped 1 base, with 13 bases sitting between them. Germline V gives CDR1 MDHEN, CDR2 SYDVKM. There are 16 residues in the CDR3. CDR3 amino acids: CASSLIGEGAKNIQYF. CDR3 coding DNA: TGTGCCAGCAGTTTGATCGGCGAGGGGGCCAAAAACATTCAGTACTTC.

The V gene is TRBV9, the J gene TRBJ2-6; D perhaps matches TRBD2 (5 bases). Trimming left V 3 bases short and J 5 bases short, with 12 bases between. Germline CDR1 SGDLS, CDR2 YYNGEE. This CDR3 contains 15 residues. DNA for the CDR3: TGTGCCAGCAGCGCACGGGATTCGAGGGCCAACGTCCTGACTTTC. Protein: CASSARDSRANVLTF.

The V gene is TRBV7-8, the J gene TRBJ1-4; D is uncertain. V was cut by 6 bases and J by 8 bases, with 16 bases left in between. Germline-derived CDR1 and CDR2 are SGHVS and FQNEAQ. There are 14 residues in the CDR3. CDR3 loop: CASSLNVGGEKLFF. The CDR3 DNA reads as TGTGCCAGCAGTTTAAACGTCGGAGGAGAAAAACTGTTTTTT.

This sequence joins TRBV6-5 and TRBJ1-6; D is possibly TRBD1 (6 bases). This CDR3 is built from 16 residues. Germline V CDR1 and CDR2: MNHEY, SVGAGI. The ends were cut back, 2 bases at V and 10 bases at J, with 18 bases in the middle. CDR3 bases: TGTGCCAGCAGTTACCCTACAGGGATGGGTAAATCACCCCTCCACTTT. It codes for CASSYPTGMGKSPLHF.

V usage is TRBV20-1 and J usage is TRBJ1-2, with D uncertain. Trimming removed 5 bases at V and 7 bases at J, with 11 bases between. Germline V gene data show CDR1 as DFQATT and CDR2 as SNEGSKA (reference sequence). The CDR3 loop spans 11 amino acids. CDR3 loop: CSAEQPRGYTF. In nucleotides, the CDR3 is TGCAGTGCTGAGCAACCCCGTGGCTACACCTTC.

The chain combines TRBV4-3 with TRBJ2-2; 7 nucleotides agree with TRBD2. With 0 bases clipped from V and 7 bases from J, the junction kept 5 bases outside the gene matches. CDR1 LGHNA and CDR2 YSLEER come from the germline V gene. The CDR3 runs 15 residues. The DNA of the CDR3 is TGCGCCAGCAGCCAAGATTCTAGCGGAGACGGGGAGCTGTTTTTT. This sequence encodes CASSQDSSGDGELFF.

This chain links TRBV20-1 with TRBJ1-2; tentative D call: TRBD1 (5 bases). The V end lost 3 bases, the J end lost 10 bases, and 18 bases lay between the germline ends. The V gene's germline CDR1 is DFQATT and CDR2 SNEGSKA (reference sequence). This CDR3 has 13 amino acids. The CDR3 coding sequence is TGCAGTGCTAGTTCGCTGGGGCGCTTGTCCTACACCTTC. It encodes CSASSLGRLSYTF.

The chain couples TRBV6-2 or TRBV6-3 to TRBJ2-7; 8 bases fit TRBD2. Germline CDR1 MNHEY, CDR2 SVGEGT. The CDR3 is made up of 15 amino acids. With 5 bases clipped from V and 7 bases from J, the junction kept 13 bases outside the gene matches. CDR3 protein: CASSPSRGGRGEQYF. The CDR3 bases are TGTGCCAGCAGTCCATCTCGGGGGGGCCGGGGGGAGCAGTACTTC.